This is a list of T cell receptor beta chains from one sample in a study of post-analysis software for immune sequencing data. MiXCR was run by TCRdb on the PCR reads, yielding one entry per CDR3 protein. The sample shows about 500,000 distinct CDR3 sequences, roughly 45% of them seen only once. Sequences were obtained from blood. These receptors were collected from a girl aged 10-17 years with multiple sclerosis. Both conserved end residues are part of each CDR3. The order of the fields is D gene, V gene, clone size, J gene, CDR3 protein, CDR3 DNA. The D gene is left open where the match is weak. Not all rows give a size; the values are once, few, many and, for expanded clones, a class.

d_call: TRBD2
v_call: TRBV28
clone_size: few
j_call: TRBJ2-7
cdr3_aa: CASSLWTSGSYEQYF
cdr3_nt: TGTGCCAGCAGCTTATGGACTAGCGGGAGCTACGAGCAGTACTTC

d_call: TRBD1
v_call: TRBV3-1
clone_size: NA
j_call: TRBJ1-2
cdr3_aa: CASSQEDRDGYTF
cdr3_nt: TGTGCCAGCAGCCAAGAGGACAGGGACGGCTACACCTTC

d_call: TRBD1
v_call: TRBV15
clone_size: few
j_call: TRBJ2-7
cdr3_aa: CATSRDRQGQYF
cdr3_nt: TGTGCCACCAGCAGGGATCGACAGGGGCAGTACTTC

d_call: NA
v_call: TRBV5-1
clone_size: NA
j_call: TRBJ2-5
cdr3_aa: CASSLGGSSGKETQYF
cdr3_nt: TGCGCCAGCAGCTTGGGGGGTTCCTCGGGGAAAGAGACCCAGTACTTC

d_call: NA
v_call: TRBV14
clone_size: NA
j_call: TRBJ2-1
cdr3_aa: CASSQELTGLGEQFF
cdr3_nt: TGTGCCAGCAGCCAAGAACTTACAGGGTTGGGTGAGCAGTTCTTC

d_call: NA
v_call: TRBV29-1
clone_size: many
j_call: TRBJ1-2
cdr3_aa: CSVEKQGVLGYTF
cdr3_nt: TGCAGCGTTGAGAAACAGGGAGTGTTAGGCTACACCTTC

d_call: NA
v_call: TRBV20-1
clone_size: few
j_call: TRBJ2-4
cdr3_aa: CSASGIAKNIQYF
cdr3_nt: TGCAGTGCCTCGGGTATTGCCAAAAACATTCAGTACTTC

d_call: NA
v_call: TRBV7-6
clone_size: NA
j_call: TRBJ1-2
cdr3_aa: CASSPTQGGFNYGYTF
cdr3_nt: TGTGCCAGCAGCCCCACCCAGGGAGGTTTTAACTATGGCTACACCTTC

d_call: NA
v_call: TRBV28
clone_size: NA
j_call: TRBJ1-2
cdr3_aa: CASEGDNGHTF
cdr3_nt: TGTGCCAGTGAAGGGGATAATGGCCACACCTTC

d_call: TRBD1
v_call: TRBV10-3
clone_size: few
j_call: TRBJ2-3
cdr3_aa: CAIQTRGQLADTQYF
cdr3_nt: TGTGCCATCCAGACGAGGGGGCAATTAGCAGATACGCAGTATTTT

d_call: TRBD1
v_call: TRBV6-6
clone_size: NA
j_call: TRBJ2-5
cdr3_aa: CASRQGALQETQYF
cdr3_nt: TGTGCCAGCAGACAGGGGGCCCTCCAAGAGACCCAGTACTTC

d_call: NA
v_call: TRBV19
clone_size: NA
j_call: TRBJ1-1
cdr3_aa: CASRCGQMNTEAFF
cdr3_nt: TGTGCCAGTAGGTGCGGACAGATGAACACTGAAGCTTTCTTT

d_call: TRBD1
v_call: TRBV27
clone_size: NA
j_call: TRBJ1-1
cdr3_aa: CATAKTGLNTEAFF
cdr3_nt: TGTGCCACCGCAAAGACAGGGCTGAACACTGAAGCTTTCTTT

d_call: TRBD2
v_call: TRBV29-1
clone_size: NA
j_call: TRBJ2-7
cdr3_aa: CSPRSGIPYEQYF
cdr3_nt: TGTAGCCCCAGAAGCGGGATTCCCTACGAGCAGTACTTC

d_call: NA
v_call: TRBV5-1
clone_size: NA
j_call: TRBJ2-3
cdr3_aa: CASSLVWGDTQYF
cdr3_nt: TGCGCCAGCAGCTTGGTCTGGGGGGATACGCAGTATTTT

d_call: NA
v_call: TRBV27
clone_size: NA
j_call: TRBJ1-2
cdr3_aa: CASGTVGQNYGYTF
cdr3_nt: TGTGCCAGCGGCACAGTTGGACAGAACTATGGCTACACCTTC

d_call: TRBD1
v_call: TRBV7-2
clone_size: NA
j_call: TRBJ1-2
cdr3_aa: CASSLAGTAQVGGYTF
cdr3_nt: TGTGCCAGCAGCTTGGCCGGGACAGCCCAGGTCGGTGGCTACACCTTC

d_call: TRBD1
v_call: TRBV4-1
clone_size: once
j_call: TRBJ1-1
cdr3_aa: CASSEARAYRGGTEAFF
cdr3_nt: TGCGCCAGCAGCGAAGCAAGGGCGTACAGGGGGGGGACTGAAGCTTTCTTT

d_call: TRBD1
v_call: TRBV24-1
clone_size: NA
j_call: TRBJ1-2
cdr3_aa: CATSDPGTDYGYTF
cdr3_nt: TGTGCCACCAGTGACCCCGGGACAGACTATGGCTACACCTTC

d_call: TRBD1
v_call: TRBV5-1
clone_size: NA
j_call: TRBJ1-2
cdr3_aa: CASSLAGQGEGYGYTF
cdr3_nt: TGCGCCAGCAGCTTGGCCGGACAGGGGGAAGGCTATGGCTACACCTTC

d_call: TRBD2
v_call: TRBV20-1
clone_size: few
j_call: TRBJ2-1
cdr3_aa: CSAREAASGRLSSYNEQFF
cdr3_nt: TGCAGTGCTAGAGAGGCGGCTAGCGGGAGATTAAGCTCCTACAATGAGCAGTTCTTC

d_call: TRBD1
v_call: TRBV18
clone_size: NA
j_call: TRBJ2-2
cdr3_aa: CASSPPWQGEGELFF
cdr3_nt: TGTGCCAGCTCACCACCGTGGCAGGGGGAAGGGGAGCTGTTTTTT

d_call: NA
v_call: TRBV20-1
clone_size: few
j_call: TRBJ2-1
cdr3_aa: CSASRGASDEQFF
cdr3_nt: TGCAGTGCTAGTAGAGGGGCGAGCGATGAGCAGTTCTTC

d_call: NA
v_call: TRBV29-1
clone_size: many
j_call: TRBJ2-3
cdr3_aa: CSVEDYSTDTQYF
cdr3_nt: TGCAGCGTTGAAGATTACAGCACAGATACGCAGTATTTT

d_call: NA
v_call: TRBV15
clone_size: NA
j_call: TRBJ1-2
cdr3_aa: CATSRAEENYGYTF
cdr3_nt: TGTGCCACCAGCAGAGCCGAAGAGAACTATGGCTACACCTTC

d_call: NA
v_call: TRBV7-6
clone_size: NA
j_call: TRBJ2-1
cdr3_aa: CASNSPPRGEQFF
cdr3_nt: TGTGCCAGCAACTCGCCCCCAAGGGGTGAGCAGTTCTTC

d_call: TRBD2
v_call: TRBV20-1
clone_size: NA
j_call: TRBJ2-1
cdr3_aa: CSARDGSGGPRDEQFF
cdr3_nt: TGCAGTGCTAGAGATGGATCGGGAGGGCCTCGGGATGAGCAGTTCTTC

d_call: TRBD2
v_call: TRBV12-3/TRBV12-4
clone_size: NA
j_call: TRBJ2-3
cdr3_aa: CASKLGREGTDTQYF
cdr3_nt: TGTGCCAGCAAACTCGGGCGGGAGGGCACAGATACGCAGTATTTT

d_call: NA
v_call: TRBV3-1
clone_size: NA
j_call: TRBJ2-3
cdr3_aa: CASSQGEFSSTDTQYF
cdr3_nt: TGTGCCAGCAGCCAAGGAGAGTTCTCTAGCACAGATACGCAGTATTTT

d_call: NA
v_call: TRBV5-1
clone_size: few
j_call: TRBJ1-2
cdr3_aa: CASRSDGAYGYTF
cdr3_nt: TGCGCCAGCAGAAGTGATGGGGCCTATGGCTACACCTTC

d_call: TRBD2
v_call: TRBV7-3
clone_size: once
j_call: TRBJ2-3
cdr3_aa: CANSGGLAPDTQYF
cdr3_nt: TGTGCCAACAGTGGGGGACTAGCCCCAGATACGCAGTATTTT

d_call: NA
v_call: TRBV24-1
clone_size: NA
j_call: TRBJ1-5
cdr3_aa: CATSDLHSKTQHF
cdr3_nt: TGTGCCACCAGTGATTTGCACAGCAAAACCCAGCATTTT

d_call: NA
v_call: TRBV12-3/TRBV12-4
clone_size: NA
j_call: TRBJ2-1
cdr3_aa: CASSLDRGLKGSHEQFF
cdr3_nt: TGTGCCAGCAGTTTAGACAGAGGACTTAAGGGGTCGCATGAGCAGTTCTTC

d_call: TRBD1
v_call: TRBV7-9
clone_size: few
j_call: TRBJ1-5
cdr3_aa: CASSLEGTDSNQPQHF
cdr3_nt: TGTGCCAGCAGCTTAGAAGGGACAGATAGCAATCAGCCCCAGCATTTT

d_call: NA
v_call: TRBV6-1
clone_size: NA
j_call: TRBJ2-5
cdr3_aa: CAGKRGDQETQYF
cdr3_nt: TGTGCCGGAAAGAGAGGGGACCAAGAGACCCAGTACTTC

d_call: TRBD2
v_call: TRBV6-6
clone_size: NA
j_call: TRBJ2-5
cdr3_aa: CASSNWDYQRQETQYF
cdr3_nt: TGTGCCAGCAGTAACTGGGACTACCAGAGACAAGAGACCCAGTACTTC

d_call: NA
v_call: TRBV20-1
clone_size: few
j_call: TRBJ2-7
cdr3_aa: CSARDQHRDFYEQYF
cdr3_nt: TGCAGTGCTAGAGATCAGCACAGGGACTTCTACGAGCAGTACTTC

d_call: TRBD1
v_call: TRBV5-1
clone_size: NA
j_call: TRBJ2-7
cdr3_aa: CASSPGQGASQYF
cdr3_nt: TGCGCCAGCAGCCCGGGACAGGGGGCCTCTCAGTACTTC

d_call: TRBD2
v_call: TRBV12-3/TRBV12-4
clone_size: NA
j_call: TRBJ2-7
cdr3_aa: CASSVAGNPSGEQYF
cdr3_nt: TGTGCCAGCAGCGTAGCGGGAAACCCGTCAGGAGAGCAGTACTTC

d_call: NA
v_call: TRBV20-1
clone_size: NA
j_call: TRBJ2-1
cdr3_aa: CSAKKGSYNEQFF
cdr3_nt: TGCAGTGCCAAGAAAGGCTCCTACAATGAGCAGTTCTTC